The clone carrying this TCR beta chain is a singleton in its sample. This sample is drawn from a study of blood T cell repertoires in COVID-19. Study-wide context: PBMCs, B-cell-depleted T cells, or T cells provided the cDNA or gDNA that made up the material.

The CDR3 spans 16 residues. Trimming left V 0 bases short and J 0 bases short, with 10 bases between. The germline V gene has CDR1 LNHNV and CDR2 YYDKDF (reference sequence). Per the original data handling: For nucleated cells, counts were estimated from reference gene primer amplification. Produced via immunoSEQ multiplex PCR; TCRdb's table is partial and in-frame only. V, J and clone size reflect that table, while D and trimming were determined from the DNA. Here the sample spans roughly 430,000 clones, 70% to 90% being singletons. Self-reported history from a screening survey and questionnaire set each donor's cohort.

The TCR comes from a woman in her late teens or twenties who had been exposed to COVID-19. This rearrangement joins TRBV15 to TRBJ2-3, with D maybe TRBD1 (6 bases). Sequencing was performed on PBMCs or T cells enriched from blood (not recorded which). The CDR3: CATSRDGGVSTDTQYF. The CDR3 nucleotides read TGTGCCACCAGCAGAGATGGGGGCGTAAGCACAGATACGCAGTATTTT.